This TCR beta chain appears in the sequencing data of a study of Tregs in tolerant kidney transplant recipients. General study points: The small number of patients limits these findings pending further validation.

Comment on this clone: Its antigen is undetermined.

Per germline, CDR1 GTSNPN and CDR2 SVGIG (reference sequence). This CDR3 comprises 14 residues. J gave up 7 bases and V 1 base, and 10 bases lay outside the gene matches. Mixed chimerism was transient after nonmyeloablative marrow transplants from related graft donors. The data were produced by immunoSEQ multiplex PCR, yet TCRdb's version contains in-frame clones alone and is incomplete. The data hold some 56,000 clones, with about nine tenths observed a single time. Sample: CD8+ T cells from blood (PBMCs), taken 24 months after the transplant. The rearrangement uses TRBV30 and TRBJ2-7, with 7 bases that match TRBD2. This clonotype was obtained from a human patient who received a combined kidney and bone marrow transplant. Some T cells may be graft donor cells. This chain's CDR3 is CAWSGTSLIEEQYF. CDR3 in DNA: TGTGCCTGGAGTGGGACTAGTTTGATTGAAGAGCAGTACTTC.